This T cell receptor (beta chain) was found in a study of T cell repertoires in cytomegalovirus infection. Points from the study as a whole: HLA-C-restricted TCR beta clonotypes specific for CMV led the ex vivo response.

TCRdb reprocessed the reads via MiXCR and lists one record per CDR3 protein. The sample has fewer than 80,000 distinct CDR3 sequences, roughly 3.5% seen once. This clonotype was seen repeatedly, ten times or more. What it binds is unknown. The junction and the germline gene differ at one end; a read error may be behind it. The TCR comes from a human donor in good health (CMV status not recorded). Some clones in this sample may be carry-over from other donors' samples. The sequencing sample was made of PBMCs.

This chain's CDR3 is CVSSFSGLVETQYF. CDR3 in DNA: TGTGTCAGCAGCTTCTCCGGACTAGTTGAGACCCAGTACTTC. The chain couples TRBV5-5 to TRBJ2-5; TRBD2 matches at 7 bases. Germline V gives CDR1 SGHKS, CDR2 YYEKEE (reference sequence). The CDR3 is 14 residues long.